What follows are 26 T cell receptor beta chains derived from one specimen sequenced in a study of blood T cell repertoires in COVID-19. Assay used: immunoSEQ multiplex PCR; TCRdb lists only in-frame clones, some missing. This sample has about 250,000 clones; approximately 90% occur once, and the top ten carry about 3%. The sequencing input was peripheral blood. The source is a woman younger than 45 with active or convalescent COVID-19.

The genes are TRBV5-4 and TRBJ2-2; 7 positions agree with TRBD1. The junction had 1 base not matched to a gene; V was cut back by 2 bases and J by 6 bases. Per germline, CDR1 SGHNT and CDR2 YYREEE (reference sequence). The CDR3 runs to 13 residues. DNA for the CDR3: TGTGCCAGCAGCTTCGACAGGGCCGGGGAGCTGTTTTTT. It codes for CASSFDRAGELFF.

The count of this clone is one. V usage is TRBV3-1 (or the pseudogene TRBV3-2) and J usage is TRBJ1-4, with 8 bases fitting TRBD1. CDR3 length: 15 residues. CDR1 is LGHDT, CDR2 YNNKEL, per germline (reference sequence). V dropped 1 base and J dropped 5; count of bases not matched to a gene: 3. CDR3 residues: CASSQGRGRNEKLFF. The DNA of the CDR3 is TGTGCCAGCAGCCAAGGCAGGGGGCGAAATGAAAAACTGTTTTTT.

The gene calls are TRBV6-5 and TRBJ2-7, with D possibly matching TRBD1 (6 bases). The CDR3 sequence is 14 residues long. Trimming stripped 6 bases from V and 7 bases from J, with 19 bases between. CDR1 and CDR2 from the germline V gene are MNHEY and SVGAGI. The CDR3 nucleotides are TGTGCCAGCAGCCCCCGAACAGGGCCGGGTGAGCAGTACTTC. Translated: CASSPRTGPGEQYF.

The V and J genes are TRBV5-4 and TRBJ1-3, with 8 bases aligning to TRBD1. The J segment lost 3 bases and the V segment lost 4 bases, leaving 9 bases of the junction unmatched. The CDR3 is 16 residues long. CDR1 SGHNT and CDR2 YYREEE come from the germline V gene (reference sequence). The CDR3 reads CASSSRTGLGGNTIYF. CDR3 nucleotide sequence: TGTGCCAGCAGCAGTCGGACAGGGTTGGGTGGAAACACCATATATTTT.

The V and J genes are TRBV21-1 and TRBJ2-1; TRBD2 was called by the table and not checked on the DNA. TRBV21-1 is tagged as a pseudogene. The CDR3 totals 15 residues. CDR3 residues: CASSKGNSSDNEQFF. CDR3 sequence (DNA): TGTGCCAGCAGCAAAGGCAATAGCAGCGACAATGAGCAGTTCTTC.

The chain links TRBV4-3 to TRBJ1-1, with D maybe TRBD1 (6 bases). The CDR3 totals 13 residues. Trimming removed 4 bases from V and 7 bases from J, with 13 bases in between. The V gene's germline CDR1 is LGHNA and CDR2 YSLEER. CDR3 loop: CASSLTGWSEAFF. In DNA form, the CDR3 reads TGCGCCAGCAGCCTAACAGGGTGGAGTGAAGCTTTCTTT.

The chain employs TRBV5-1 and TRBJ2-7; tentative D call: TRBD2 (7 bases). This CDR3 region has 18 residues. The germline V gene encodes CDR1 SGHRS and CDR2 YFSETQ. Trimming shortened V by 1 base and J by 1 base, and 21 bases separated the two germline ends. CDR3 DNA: TGCGCCAGCAGCTTGAGGGTTGCGGGGGCGGTGGAGTCCTACGAGCAGTACTTC. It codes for CASSLRVAGAVESYEQYF.

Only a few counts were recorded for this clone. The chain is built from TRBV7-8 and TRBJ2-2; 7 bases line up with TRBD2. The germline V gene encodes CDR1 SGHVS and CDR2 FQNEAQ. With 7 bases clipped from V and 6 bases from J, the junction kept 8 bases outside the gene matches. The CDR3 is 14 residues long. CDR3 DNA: TGTGCCAGCACCCCGGGGAGGGGTGCCGGGGAGCTGTTTTTT. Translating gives CASTPGRGAGELFF.

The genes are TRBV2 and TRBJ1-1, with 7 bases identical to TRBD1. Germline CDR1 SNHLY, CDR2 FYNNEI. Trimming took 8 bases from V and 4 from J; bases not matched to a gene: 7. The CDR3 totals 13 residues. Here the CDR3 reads CASHRGLSTEAFF. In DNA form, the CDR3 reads TGTGCCAGCCACAGGGGTTTGAGCACTGAAGCTTTCTTT.

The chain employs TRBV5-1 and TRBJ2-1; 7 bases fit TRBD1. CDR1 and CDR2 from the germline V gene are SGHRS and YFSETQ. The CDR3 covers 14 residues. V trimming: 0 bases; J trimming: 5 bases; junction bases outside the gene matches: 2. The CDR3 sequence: CASSLAGQNNEQFF. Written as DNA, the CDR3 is TGCGCCAGCAGCTTGGCGGGACAGAACAATGAGCAGTTCTTC.

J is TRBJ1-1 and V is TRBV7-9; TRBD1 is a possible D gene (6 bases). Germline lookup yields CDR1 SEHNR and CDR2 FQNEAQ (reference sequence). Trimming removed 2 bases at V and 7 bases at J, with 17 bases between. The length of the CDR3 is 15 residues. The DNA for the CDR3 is TGTGCCAGCAGCTTACGAGGGGGGGTTGATGTTGAAGCTTTCTTT. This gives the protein CASSLRGGVDVEAFF.

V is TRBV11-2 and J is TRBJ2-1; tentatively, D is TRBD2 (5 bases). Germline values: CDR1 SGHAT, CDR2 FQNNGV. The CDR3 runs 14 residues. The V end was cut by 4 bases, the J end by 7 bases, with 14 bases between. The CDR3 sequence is CASSSRAAANEQFF. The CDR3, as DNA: TGTGCCAGCAGCTCGCGGGCCGCAGCGAATGAGCAGTTCTTC.

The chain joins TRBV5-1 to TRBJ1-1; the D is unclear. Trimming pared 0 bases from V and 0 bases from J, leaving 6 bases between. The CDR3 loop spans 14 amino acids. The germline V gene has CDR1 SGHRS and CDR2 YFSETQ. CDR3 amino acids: CASSLGVMNTEAFF. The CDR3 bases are TGCGCCAGCAGCTTGGGAGTTATGAACACTGAAGCTTTCTTT.

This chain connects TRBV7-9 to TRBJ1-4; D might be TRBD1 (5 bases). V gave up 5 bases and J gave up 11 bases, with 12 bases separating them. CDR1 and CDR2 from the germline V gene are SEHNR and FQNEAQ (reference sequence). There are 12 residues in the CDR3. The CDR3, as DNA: TGTGCCAGCAGCCACCTGGGGGGGAAACTGTTTTTT. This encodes CASSHLGGKLFF. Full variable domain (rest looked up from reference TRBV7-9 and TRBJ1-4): DTGVSQNPRHKITKRGQNVTFRCDPISEHNRLYWYRQTLGQGPEFLTYFQNEAQLEKSRLLSDRFSAERPKGSFSTLEIQRTEQGDSAMYLCASSHLGGKLFFGSGTQLSVL.

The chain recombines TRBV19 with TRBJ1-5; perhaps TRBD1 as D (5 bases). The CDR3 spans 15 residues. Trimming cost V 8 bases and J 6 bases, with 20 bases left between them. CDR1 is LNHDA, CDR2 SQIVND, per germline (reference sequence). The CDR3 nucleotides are TGTGCCAGTGCCGACCGGTGGCAGGGTGGTCAGCCCCAGCATTTT. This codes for CASADRWQGGQPQHF. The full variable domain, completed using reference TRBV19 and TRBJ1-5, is DGGITQSPKYLFRKEGQNVTLSCEQNLNHDAMYWYRQDPGQGLRLIYYSQIVNDFQKGDIAEGYSVSREKKESFPLTVTSAQKNPTAFYLCASADRWQGGQPQHFGDGTRLSIL.

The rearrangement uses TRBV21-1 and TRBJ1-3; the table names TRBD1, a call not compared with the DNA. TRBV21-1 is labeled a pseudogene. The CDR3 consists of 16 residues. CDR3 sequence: CASSKYHRGPGNTIYF. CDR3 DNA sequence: TGTGCCAGCAGCAAATATCACAGGGGGCCTGGAAACACCATATATTTT.

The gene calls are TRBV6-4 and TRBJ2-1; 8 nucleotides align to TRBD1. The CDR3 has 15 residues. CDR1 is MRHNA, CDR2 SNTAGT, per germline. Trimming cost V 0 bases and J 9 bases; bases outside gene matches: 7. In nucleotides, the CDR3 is TGTGCCAGCAGTGACTCTAGGGACAGGCGGGGTGAGCAGTTCTTC. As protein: CASSDSRDRRGEQFF.

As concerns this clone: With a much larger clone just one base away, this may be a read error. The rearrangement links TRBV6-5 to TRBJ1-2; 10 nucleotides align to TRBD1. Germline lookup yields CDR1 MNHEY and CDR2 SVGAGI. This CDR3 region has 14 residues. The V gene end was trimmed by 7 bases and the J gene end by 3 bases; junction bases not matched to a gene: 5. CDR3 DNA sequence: TGTGCCAGCAACCCCGGGACAGGGGACTATGGCTACACCTTC. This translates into CASNPGTGDYGYTF.

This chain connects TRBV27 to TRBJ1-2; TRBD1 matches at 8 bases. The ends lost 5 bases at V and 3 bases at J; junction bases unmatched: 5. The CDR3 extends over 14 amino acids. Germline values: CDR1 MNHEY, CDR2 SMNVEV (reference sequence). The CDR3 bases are TGTGCCAGCAGTACCCGACAGGGGCACTATGGCTACACCTTC. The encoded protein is CASSTRQGHYGYTF.

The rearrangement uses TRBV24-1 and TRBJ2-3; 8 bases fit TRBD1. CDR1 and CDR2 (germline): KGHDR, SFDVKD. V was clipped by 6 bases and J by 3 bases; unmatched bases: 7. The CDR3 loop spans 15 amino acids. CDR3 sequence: CATSFGQGRTDTQYF. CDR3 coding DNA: TGTGCCACCAGTTTCGGACAGGGTAGGACAGATACGCAGTATTTT.

CDR3 nucleotide sequence: TGTGCCAGCGGTCCGGGGGGACTTGGAAACACCATATATTTT. Protein sequence: CASGPGGLGNTIYF. V and J are TRBV25-1 and TRBJ1-3; tentatively, D is TRBD1 (5 bases). This CDR3 is 14 amino acids long. CDR1 and CDR2 (germline): MGHDK, SYGVNS. V was trimmed by 8 bases and J by 3 bases, leaving 14 bases between them.

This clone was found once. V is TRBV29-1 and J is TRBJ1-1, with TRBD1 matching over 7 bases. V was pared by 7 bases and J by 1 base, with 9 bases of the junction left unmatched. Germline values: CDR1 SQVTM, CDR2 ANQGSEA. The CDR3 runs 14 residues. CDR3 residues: CSALPGQKNTEAFF. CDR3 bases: TGCAGCGCCCTACCGGGACAGAAGAACACTGAAGCTTTCTTT.

The CDR3 region is CASRIIDRGGEKLFF. The CDR3 DNA sequence: TGTGCCAGCAGGATCATTGACAGGGGTGGTGAAAAACTGTTTTTT. The V gene is TRBV6-9, the J gene TRBJ1-4; 8 bases are a match to TRBD1. This CDR3 is built from 15 residues. V was pared by 6 bases and J by 7 bases, with 10 bases of the junction left unmatched. Germline CDR1 MNHGY, CDR2 SVAAGI.

The DNA of the CDR3 is TGTGCCAGCAGCCAAGTCGTAGGGGGGGGCTTTGAGTTCTTC. This translates into CASSQVVGGGFEFF. The gene calls are TRBV3-1 (or the pseudogene TRBV3-2) and TRBJ2-1; the D gene is possibly TRBD2 (7 bases). V was pared by 1 base and J by 14 bases, with 18 bases between. Germline V gives CDR1 LGHDT, CDR2 YNNKEL (reference sequence). This CDR3 spans 14 amino acids.

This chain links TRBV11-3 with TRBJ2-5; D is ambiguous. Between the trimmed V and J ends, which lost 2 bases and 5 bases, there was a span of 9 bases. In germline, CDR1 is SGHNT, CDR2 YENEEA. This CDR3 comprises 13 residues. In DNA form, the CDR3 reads TGTGCCAGCAGCTTAACTGGTTCGGAGACCCAGTACTTC. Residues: CASSLTGSETQYF.

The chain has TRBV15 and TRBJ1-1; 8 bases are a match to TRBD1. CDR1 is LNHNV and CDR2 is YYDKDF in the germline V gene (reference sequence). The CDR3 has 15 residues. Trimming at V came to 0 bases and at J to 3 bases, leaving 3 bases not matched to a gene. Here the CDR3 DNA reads TGTGCCACCAGCAGAGAACAGGGGGAAGACACTGAAGCTTTCTTT. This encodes CATSREQGEDTEAFF.